The TCR beta chain under discussion was sequenced for a study of siplizumab effects on memory and regulatory T cells. The table came from immunoSEQ multiplex PCR; TCRdb's copy has only in-frame clones and leaves some out. The repertoire holds about 91,000 clones, more than 95% seen once, with around 0.03% in the top ten. This CDR3 comprises 14 residues. Trimming removed 7 bases at V and 0 bases at J, with 7 bases between. The germline V gene has CDR1 SNHLY and CDR2 FYNNEI. This sequence joins TRBV2 and TRBJ1-6, with unresolved D. Sequencing input: naive CD4+ T cells sorted from blood. The clonotype was recovered from a human donor in good health. The CDR3 DNA reads TGTGCCAGCACATTAAGCTCCTATAATTCACCCCTCCACTTT. This gives the protein CASTLSSYNSPLHF.